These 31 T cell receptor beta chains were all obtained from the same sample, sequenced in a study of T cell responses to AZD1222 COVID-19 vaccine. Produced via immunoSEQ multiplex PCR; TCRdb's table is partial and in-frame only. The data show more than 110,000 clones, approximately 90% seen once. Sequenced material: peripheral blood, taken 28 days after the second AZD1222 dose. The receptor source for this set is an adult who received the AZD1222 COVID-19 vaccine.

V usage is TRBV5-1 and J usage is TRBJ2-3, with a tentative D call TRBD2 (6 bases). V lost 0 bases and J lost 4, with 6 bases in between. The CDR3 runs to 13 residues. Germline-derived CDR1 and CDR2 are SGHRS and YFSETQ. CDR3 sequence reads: CASSLGGADTQYF. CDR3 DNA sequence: TGCGCCAGCAGCTTGGGGGGGGCAGATACGCAGTATTTT.

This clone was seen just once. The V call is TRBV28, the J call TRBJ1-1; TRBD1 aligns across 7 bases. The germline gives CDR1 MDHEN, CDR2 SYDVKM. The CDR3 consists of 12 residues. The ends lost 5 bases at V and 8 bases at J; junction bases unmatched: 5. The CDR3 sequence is CASSGRDSEAFF. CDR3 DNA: TGTGCCAGCAGTGGAAGGGACAGCGAAGCTTTCTTT.

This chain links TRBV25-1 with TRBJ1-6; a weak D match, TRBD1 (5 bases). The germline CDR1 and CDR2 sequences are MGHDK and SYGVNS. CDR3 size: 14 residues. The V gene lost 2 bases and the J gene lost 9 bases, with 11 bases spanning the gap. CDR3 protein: CASSEVGGGSPLHF. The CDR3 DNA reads TGTGCCAGCAGTGAAGTAGGCGGGGGTTCACCCCTCCACTTT.

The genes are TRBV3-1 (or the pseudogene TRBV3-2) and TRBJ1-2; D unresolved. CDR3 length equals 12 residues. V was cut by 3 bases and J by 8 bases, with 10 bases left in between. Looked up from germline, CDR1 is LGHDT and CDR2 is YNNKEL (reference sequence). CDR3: CASSQGYGGYTF. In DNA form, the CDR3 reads TGTGCCAGCAGCCAGGGGTACGGGGGCTACACCTTC.

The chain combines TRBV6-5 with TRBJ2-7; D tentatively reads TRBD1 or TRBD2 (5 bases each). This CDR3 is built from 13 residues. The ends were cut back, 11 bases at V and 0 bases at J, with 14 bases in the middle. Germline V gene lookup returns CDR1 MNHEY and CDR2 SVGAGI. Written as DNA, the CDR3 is TGTGCCTGTTGTCAGGGACCCTCCTACGAGCAGTACTTC. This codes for CACCQGPSYEQYF.

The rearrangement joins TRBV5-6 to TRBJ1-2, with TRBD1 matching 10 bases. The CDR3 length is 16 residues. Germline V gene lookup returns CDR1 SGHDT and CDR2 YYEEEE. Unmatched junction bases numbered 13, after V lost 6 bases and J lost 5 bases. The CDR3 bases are TGTGCCAGCAACCTGGGTCCGGGACAGGGGTGGTATGGCTACACCTTC. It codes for CASNLGPGQGWYGYTF.

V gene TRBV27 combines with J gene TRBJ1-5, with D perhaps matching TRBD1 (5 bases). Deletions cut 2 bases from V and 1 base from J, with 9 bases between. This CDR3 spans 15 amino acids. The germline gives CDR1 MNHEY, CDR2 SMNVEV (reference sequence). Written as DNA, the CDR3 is TGTGCCAGCAGTTTAAACCGGGACAGCAATCAGCCCCAGCATTTT. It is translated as CASSLNRDSNQPQHF.

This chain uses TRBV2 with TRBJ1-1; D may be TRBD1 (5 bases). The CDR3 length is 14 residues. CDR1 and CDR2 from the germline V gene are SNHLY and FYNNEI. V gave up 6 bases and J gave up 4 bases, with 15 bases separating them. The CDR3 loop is CASRRRGETTEAFF. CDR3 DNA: TGTGCCAGCAGACGTCGAGGGGAAACCACTGAAGCTTTCTTT.

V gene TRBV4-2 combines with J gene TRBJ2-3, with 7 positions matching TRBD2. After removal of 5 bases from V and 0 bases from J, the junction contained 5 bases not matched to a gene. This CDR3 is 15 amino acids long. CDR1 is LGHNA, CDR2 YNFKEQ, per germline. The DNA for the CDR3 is TGTGCCAGCAGCGCGGCGGGGGTTAGCACAGATACGCAGTATTTT. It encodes CASSAAGVSTDTQYF.

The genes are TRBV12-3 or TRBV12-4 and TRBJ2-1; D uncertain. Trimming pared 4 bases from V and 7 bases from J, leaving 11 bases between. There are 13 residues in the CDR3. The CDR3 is CASSYPPRNEQFF. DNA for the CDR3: TGTGCCAGCAGTTATCCCCCGCGGAATGAGCAGTTCTTC.

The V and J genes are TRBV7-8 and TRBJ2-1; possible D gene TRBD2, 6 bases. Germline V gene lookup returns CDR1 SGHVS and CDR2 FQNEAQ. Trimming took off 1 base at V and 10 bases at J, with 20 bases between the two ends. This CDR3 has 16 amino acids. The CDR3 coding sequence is TGTGCCAGCAGCTTAGAGAGGGCTTGGACGGAGGGGGAGCAGTTCTTC. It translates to CASSLERAWTEGEQFF.

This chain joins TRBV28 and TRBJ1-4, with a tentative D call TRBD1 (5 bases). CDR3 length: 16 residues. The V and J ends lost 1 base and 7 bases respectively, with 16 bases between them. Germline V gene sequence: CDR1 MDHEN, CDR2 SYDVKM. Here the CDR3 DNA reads TGTGCCAGCAGTTTATTTGGCCAGGGATTGAGTGAAAAACTGTTTTTT. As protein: CASSLFGQGLSEKLFF.

In DNA form, the CDR3 reads TGTGCCTGGAGCACCTCAGGGGGGTTTACAGATACGCAGTATTTT. Protein sequence: CAWSTSGGFTDTQYF. This chain joins TRBV30 and TRBJ2-3; the D gene is possibly TRBD1 (7 bases). Trimming shortened V by 3 bases and J by 3 bases, and 16 bases separated the two germline ends. The CDR3 runs 15 residues. Germline V lookup: CDR1 GTSNPN, CDR2 SVGIG (reference sequence).

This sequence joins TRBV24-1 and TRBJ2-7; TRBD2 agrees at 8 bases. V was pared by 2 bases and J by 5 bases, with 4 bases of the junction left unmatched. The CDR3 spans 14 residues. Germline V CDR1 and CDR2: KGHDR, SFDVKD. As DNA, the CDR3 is TGTGCCACCAGTGATTCGGGAGGGAACGACGAGCAGTACTTC. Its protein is CATSDSGGNDEQYF.

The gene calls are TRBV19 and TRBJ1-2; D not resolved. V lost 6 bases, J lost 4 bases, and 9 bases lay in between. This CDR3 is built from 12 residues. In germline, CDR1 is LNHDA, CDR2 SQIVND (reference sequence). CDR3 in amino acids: CASRFRSYGYTF. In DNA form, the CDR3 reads TGTGCCAGTAGATTCCGCAGCTATGGCTACACCTTC.

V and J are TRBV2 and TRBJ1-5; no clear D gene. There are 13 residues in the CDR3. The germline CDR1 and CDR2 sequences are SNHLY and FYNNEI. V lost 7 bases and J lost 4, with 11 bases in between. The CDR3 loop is CASKSEGNQPQHF. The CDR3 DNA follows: TGTGCCAGCAAGTCTGAAGGGAATCAGCCCCAGCATTTT.

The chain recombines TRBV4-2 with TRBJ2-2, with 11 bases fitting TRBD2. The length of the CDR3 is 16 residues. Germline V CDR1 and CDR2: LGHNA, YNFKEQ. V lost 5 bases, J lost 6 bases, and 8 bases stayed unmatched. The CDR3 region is CASSSLAGGPAGELFF. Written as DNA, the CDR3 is TGTGCCAGCAGCTCCTTAGCGGGAGGGCCAGCCGGGGAGCTGTTTTTT.

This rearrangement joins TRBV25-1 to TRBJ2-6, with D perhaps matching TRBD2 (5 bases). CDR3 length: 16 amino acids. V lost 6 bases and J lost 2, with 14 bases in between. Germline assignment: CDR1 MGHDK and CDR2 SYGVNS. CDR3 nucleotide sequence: TGTGCCAGCAGCCCCCCCGGGGTTACTGGGGCCAACGTCCTGACTTTC. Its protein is CASSPPGVTGANVLTF.

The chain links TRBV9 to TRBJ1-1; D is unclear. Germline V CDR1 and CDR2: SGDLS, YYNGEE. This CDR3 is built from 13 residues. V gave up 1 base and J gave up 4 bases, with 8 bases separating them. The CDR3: CASSVRITTEAFF. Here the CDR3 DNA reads TGTGCCAGCAGCGTACGGATAACCACTGAAGCTTTCTTT.

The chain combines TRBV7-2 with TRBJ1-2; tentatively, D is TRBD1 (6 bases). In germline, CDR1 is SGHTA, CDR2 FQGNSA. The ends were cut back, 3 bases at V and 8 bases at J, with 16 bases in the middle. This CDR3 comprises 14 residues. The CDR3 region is CASSFGTLGWGYTF. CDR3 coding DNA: TGTGCCAGCAGCTTCGGGACATTGGGATGGGGCTACACCTTC.

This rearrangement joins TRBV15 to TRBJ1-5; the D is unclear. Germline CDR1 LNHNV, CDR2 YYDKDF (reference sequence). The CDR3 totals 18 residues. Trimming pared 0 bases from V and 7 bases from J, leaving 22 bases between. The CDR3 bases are TGTGCCACCAGCAGAGATCATTCCCTCAGGACGGAAAGGCAGCCCCAGCATTTT. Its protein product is CATSRDHSLRTERQPQHF.

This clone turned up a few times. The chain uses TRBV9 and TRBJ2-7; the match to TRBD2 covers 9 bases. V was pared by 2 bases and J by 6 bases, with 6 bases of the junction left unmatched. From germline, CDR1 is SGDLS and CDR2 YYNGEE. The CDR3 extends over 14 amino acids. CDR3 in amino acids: CASSVSSGTGEQYF. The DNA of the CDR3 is TGTGCCAGCAGCGTTTCTAGCGGGACGGGCGAGCAGTACTTC.

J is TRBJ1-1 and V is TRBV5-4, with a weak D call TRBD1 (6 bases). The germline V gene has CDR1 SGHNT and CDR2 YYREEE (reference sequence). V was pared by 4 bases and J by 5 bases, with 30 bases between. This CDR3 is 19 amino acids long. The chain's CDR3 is CASSPRELQGFLKGTEAFF. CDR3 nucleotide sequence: TGTGCCAGCAGCCCCAGGGAATTACAGGGCTTCCTCAAGGGGACTGAAGCTTTCTTT.

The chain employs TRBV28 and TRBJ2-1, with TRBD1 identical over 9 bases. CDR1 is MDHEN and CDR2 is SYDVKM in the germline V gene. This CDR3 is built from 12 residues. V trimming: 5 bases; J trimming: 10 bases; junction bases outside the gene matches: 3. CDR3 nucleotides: TGTGCCAGCAGTATCGGACAGGGGGAGCAGTTCTTC. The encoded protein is CASSIGQGEQFF.

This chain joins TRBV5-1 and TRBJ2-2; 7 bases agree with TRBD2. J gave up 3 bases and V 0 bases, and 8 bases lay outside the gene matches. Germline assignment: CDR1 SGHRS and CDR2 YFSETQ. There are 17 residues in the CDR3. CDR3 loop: CASSLARSGVDTGELFF. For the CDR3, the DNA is TGCGCCAGCAGCTTGGCCCGGAGCGGGGTAGACACCGGGGAGCTGTTTTTT.

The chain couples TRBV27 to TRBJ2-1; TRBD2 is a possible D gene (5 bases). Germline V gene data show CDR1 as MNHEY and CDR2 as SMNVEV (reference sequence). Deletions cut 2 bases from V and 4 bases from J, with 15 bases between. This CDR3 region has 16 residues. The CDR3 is CASSLGPAGWYNEQFF. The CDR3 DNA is TGTGCCAGCAGTTTAGGTCCGGCGGGTTGGTACAATGAGCAGTTCTTC.

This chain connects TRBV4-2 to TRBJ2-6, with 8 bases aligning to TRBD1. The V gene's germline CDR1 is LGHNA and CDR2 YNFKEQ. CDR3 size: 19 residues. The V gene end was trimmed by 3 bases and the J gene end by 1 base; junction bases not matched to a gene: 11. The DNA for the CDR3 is TGTGCCAGCAGCCATGCTACAGGGGGGTTAGGGTCTGGGGCCAACGTCCTGACTTTC. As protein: CASSHATGGLGSGANVLTF.

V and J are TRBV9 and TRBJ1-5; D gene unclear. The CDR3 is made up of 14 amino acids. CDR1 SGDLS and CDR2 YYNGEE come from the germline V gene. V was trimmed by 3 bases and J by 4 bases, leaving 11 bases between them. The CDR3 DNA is TGTGCCAGCAGCGCATTACCGGATAATCAGCCCCAGCATTTT. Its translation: CASSALPDNQPQHF.

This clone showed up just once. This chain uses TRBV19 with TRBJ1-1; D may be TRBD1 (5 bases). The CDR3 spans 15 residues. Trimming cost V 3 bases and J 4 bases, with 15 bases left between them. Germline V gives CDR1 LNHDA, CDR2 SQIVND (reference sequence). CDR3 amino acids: CASSISWGAGTEAFF. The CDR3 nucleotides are TGTGCCAGTAGTATTTCATGGGGCGCCGGCACTGAAGCTTTCTTT.

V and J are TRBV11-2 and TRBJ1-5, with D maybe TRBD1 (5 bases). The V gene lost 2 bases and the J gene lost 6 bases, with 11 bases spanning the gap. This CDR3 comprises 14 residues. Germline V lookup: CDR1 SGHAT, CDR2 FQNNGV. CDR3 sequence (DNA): TGTGCCAGCAGCTTATCAGGGAGGAGTCAGCCCCAGCATTTT. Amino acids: CASSLSGRSQPQHF.

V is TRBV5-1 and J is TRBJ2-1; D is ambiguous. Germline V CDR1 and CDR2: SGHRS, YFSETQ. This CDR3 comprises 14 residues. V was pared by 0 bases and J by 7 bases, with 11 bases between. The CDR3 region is CASSLGEITNEQFF. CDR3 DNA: TGCGCCAGCAGCTTGGGGGAAATCACTAATGAGCAGTTCTTC.